This TCR beta chain originates from a study of CD8+ T cells in alopecia areata. The germline V and J ends were trimmed by 1 base and 6 bases, with 13 bases remaining between them. Germline lookup yields CDR1 LGHNA and CDR2 YSLEER. The CDR3 contains 15 residues. Study-wide points: Affected scalp, especially in alopecia totalis/universalis, had a higher clonality than normal scalp did. Many expanded lesional clones persisted in scalp and blood during tofacitinib.

As concerns this clone: Its antigen is unidentified.

The sample's treatment: oral pan-JAK inhibitor, 5-10 mg twice daily. The investigators collected lesional scalp punch biopsies and peripheral blood from alopecia areata patients. Extraction of RNA preceded its reverse transcription into cDNA, which served as the sequencing template. Generated by immunoSEQ multiplex PCR, the TCRdb table keeps only in-frame clones and is missing some. The repertoire consists of 80,000 or so clones, with 66% occurring once and the leading ten covering about 20%. This sequence was found in a human donor with alopecia areata. Sequencing was performed on CD8+ T cells sorted from blood, taken at week 24, from a patient treated with tofacitinib. V gene TRBV4-3 combines with J gene TRBJ2-1; the D gene could be TRBD1 or TRBD2 (6 bases each). Here the CDR3 DNA reads TGCGCCAGCAGCCAAGGGGGCAGGGGAGGCAATGAGCAGTTCTTC. This gives the protein CASSQGGRGGNEQFF.